This T cell receptor (beta chain) was captured by sequencing in a study of blood T cell repertoires in COVID-19. The overall study: The samples span acute and convalescent COVID-19 from the United States, Italy and Spain. T cells, B-cell-depleted T cells, or PBMCs provided the cDNA or gDNA that served as material.

Germline CDR1 LNHDA, CDR2 SQIVND (reference sequence). V lost 3 bases and J lost 2, with 11 bases in between. The CDR3 runs to 15 residues. Patients from Seattle were sampled longitudinally, starting during active infection. Per the original data handling: Reference gene primers were amplified, and this amplification served to estimate nucleated cell counts. Sequencing used immunoSEQ multiplex PCR; TCRdb keeps in-frame clones, though not all of them. V and J calls and clone size follow that table, whereas D and trimming were derived from the DNA. The sample has approximately 250,000 clones, about 82% seen once.

The gene calls are TRBV19 and TRBJ1-5; perhaps TRBD1 as D (6 bases). This clonotype originated in an elderly woman with COVID-19, enrolled during active disease. The sample was peripheral blood. The CDR3 bases are TGTGCCAGTAGTATCCAGGGGTTTCGCAATCAGCCCCAGCATTTT. It translates to CASSIQGFRNQPQHF. Looking up the rest from reference TRBV19 and TRBJ1-5 gives the full variable domain: DGGITQSPKYLFRKEGQNVTLSCEQNLNHDAMYWYRQDPGQGLRLIYYSQIVNDFQKGDIAEGYSVSREKKESFPLTVTSAQKNPTAFYLCASSIQGFRNQPQHFGDGTRLSIL.